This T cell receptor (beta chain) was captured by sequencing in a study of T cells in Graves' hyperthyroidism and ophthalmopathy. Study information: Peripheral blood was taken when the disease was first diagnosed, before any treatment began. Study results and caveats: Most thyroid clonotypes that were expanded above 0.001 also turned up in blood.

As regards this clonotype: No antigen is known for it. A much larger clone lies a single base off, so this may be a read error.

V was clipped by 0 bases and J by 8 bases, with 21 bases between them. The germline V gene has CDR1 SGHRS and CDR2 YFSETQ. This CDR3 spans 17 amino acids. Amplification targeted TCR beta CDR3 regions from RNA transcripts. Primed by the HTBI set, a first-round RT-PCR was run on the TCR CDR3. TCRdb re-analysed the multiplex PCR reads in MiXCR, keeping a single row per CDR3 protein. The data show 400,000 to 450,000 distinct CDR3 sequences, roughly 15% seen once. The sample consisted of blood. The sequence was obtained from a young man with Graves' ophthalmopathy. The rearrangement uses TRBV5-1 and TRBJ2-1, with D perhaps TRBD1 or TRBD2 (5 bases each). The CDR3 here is CASSLGPLVGETDEQFF. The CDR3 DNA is TGCGCCAGCAGCTTGGGCCCACTAGTGGGGGAGACCGATGAGCAGTTCTTC.